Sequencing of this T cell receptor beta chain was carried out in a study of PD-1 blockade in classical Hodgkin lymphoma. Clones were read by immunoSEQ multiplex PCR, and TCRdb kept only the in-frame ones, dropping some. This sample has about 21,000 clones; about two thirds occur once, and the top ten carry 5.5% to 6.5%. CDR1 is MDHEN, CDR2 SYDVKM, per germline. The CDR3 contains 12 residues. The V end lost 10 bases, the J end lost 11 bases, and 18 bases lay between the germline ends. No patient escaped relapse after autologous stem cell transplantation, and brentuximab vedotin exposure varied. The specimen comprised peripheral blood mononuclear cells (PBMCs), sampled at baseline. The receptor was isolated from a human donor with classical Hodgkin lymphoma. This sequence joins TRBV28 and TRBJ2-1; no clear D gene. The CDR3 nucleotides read TGTGCCACCGCCCTTCCCTTATTGAAGCAGTTCTTC. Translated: CATALPLLKQFF.